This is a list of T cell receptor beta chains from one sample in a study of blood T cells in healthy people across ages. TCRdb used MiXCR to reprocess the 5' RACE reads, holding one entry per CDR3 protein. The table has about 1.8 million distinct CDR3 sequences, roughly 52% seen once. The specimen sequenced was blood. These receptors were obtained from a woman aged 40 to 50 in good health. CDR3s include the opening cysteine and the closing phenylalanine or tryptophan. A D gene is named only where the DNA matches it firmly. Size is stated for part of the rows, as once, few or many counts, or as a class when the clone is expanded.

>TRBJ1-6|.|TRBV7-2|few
TGTGCCAGCAGCCTGAACAGGGCCGGTAATTCACCCCTCCACTTT
CASSLNRAGNSPLHF
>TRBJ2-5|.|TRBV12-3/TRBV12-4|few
TGTGCCAGCAGTGTGGGCAGGAACCAAGAGACCCAGTACTTC
CASSVGRNQETQYF
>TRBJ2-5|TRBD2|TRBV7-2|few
TGTGCCAGCAGCTTCGTAGCGGGGCAAGAGACCCAGTACTTC
CASSFVAGQETQYF
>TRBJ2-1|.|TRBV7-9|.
TGTGCCAGCAGCACAATCCGCCAGGGAGAGCAGTTCTTC
CASSTIRQGEQFF
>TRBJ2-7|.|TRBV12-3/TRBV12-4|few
TGTGCCAGCGCCGCATGGCAGACCTACGAGCAGTACTTC
CASAAWQTYEQYF
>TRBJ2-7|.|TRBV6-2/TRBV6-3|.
TGTGCCAGCAGTTACCTCGGACACCACGAGCAGTACTTC
CASSYLGHHEQYF
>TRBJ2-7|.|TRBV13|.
TGTGCCAGCAGCTTTTGGGGGGTCTACGAGCAGTACTTC
CASSFWGVYEQYF
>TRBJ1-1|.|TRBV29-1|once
TGCAGCGGCGCGAACACTGAAGCTTTCTTT
CSGANTEAFF
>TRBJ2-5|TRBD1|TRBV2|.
TGTGCCAGCATGAGGGACAGGCAAGAGACCCAGTACTTC
CASMRDRQETQYF
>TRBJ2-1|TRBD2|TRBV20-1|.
TGCAGTGCTAAACTAGCGGGGGGGAACAATGAGCAGTTCTTC
CSAKLAGGNNEQFF
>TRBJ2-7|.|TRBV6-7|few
TGTGCCAGCACCACACGTCTTTGGGAGCAGTACTTC
CASTTRLWEQYF
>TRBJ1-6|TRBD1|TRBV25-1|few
TGTGCCAGCAGCTTGGGACAGACTAATTCACCCCTCCACTTT
CASSLGQTNSPLHF
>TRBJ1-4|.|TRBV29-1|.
TGCAGCGTGGCTAAGCACGCGAGGGAACTGTTTTTT
CSVAKHARELFF
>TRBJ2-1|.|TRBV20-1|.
TGCAGTGCTAGAGATACCCGACGGGGATCGATGATGAACAATGAGCAGTTCTTC
CSARDTRRGSMMNNEQFF